The text below deals with one TCR beta chain. In the original workflow: Amplification of reference gene primers was used by the study to estimate nucleated cell counts. Produced via immunoSEQ multiplex PCR; TCRdb's table is partial and in-frame only. V, J and clone size were drawn from that table, and D and trimming were deduced from the DNA. The table records some 150,000 clones, roughly nine tenths of them present only once. This sample was taken from a study of blood T cell repertoires in COVID-19. Study-wide context: Acute-phase and convalescent COVID-19 samples originated in the United States, Italy and Spain. Sources were T cells, B-cell-depleted T cells, or PBMCs; the material itself was cDNA or gDNA.

The sample comprised peripheral blood. The source of this sequence is a human donor in a cohort sampled during active COVID-19.

CDR3 sequence (DNA): TGTGCCAGCAGCGCCGGACTAGAAAGCTCCTACGAGCAGTACTTC. Amino acid sequence: CASSAGLESSYEQYF. The genes are TRBV9 and TRBJ2-7, with 7 bases matching TRBD2. The CDR3 runs to 15 residues. V was pared by 3 bases and J by 0 bases, with 6 bases of the junction left unmatched. Germline CDR1 SGDLS, CDR2 YYNGEE. Using reference TRBV9 and TRBJ2-7 for the parts outside the CDR3, the full variable domain is DSGVTQTPKHLITATGQRVTLRCSPRSGDLSVYWYQQSLDQGLQFLIQYYNGEERAKGNILERFSAQQFPDLHSELNLSSLELGDSALYFCASSAGLESSYEQYFGPGTRLTVT.